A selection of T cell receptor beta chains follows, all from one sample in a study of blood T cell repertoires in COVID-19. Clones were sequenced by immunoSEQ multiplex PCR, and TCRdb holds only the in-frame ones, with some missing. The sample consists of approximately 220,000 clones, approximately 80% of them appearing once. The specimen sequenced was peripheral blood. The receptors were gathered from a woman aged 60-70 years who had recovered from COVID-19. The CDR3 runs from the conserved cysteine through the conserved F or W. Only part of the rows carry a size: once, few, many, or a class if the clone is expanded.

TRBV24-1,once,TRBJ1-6,CATSDSGRYGRSSYNSPLHF
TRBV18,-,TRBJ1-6,CASSPTGFYYSPLHF
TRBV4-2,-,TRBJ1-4,CASSQQRGANEKLFF
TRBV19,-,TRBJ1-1,CASSIGLGPNTEAFF
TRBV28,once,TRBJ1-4,CASSAQGMGYEKLFF
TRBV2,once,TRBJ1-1,CASSQHGQGTTEAFF
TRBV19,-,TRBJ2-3,CASSITGVGTDTQYF
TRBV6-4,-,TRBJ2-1,CASSESSGGATEQFF
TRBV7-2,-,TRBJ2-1,CASRSAGDSYNEQFF
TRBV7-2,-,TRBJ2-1,CASSLRQGSDEQFF
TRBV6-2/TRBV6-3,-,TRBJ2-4,CASSIRGQEGAKNIQYF
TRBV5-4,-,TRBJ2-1,CASSLPLDANEQFF
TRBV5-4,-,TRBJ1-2,CASRDPTGGIYGYTF
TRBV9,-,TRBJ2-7,CASSVTGAGTYGQYF
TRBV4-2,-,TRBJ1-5,CASSQPGQGRNQPQHF
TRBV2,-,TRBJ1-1,CASRADRDALGEAFF
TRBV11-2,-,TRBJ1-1,CASSPYKGENTEAFF
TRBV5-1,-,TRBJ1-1,CASSLVAGNTEAFF
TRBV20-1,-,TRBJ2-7,CSASSVDLSYF
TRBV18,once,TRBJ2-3,CASSATPGEQYF
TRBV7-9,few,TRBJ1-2,CASSPTGGYGYTF
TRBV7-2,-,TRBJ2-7,CASSPRPRSREQYF
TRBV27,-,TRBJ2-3,CASSLTRSTDTQYF
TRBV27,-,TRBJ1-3,CASSAGTPPGNTIYF
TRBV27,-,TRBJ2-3,CASSLGEVDTQYF
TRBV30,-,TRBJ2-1,CAWSVLRTGDNEQFF
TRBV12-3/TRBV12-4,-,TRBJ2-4,CASSFHRNIQYF
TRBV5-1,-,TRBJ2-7,CASSLYSGNFYEQYF
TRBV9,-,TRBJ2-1,CASSPGGGGPSEQFF
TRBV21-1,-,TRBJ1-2,CASSPRTGGYYGYTF
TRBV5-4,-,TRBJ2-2,CASSRGSGGNTGELFF
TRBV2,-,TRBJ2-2,CASTDDRGSTGELFF
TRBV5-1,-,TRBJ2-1,CASSFSGASSYNEQFF
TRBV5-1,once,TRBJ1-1,CASSFFSRQNTEAFF
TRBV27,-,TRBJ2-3,CASSKGTSGGDTQYF
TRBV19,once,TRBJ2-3,CASSPDRGRTDTQYF
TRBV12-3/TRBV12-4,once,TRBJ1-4,CASSFFLEKLFF
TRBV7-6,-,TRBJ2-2,CASSLVRQATGELFF
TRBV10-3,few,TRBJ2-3,CAISPAGGRGDTQYF
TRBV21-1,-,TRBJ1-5,CASSKAHDRERAQPQHF
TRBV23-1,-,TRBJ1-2,CASGNRDSAPQLNGYTF
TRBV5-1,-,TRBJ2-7,CASSFSLPGQNEQYF
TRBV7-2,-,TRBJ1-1,CASSPRPDRVNTEAFF
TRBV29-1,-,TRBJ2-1,CSVLLDHDEQFF
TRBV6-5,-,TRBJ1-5,CAGRWTGGQPQHF